This is a list of T cell receptor beta chains from one sample in a study of T-cell reconstitution after alpha-beta-depleted transplantation in children. Using its own MiXCR run on the PCR reads, TCRdb lists one record per CDR3 protein. The table shows just under 550,000 distinct CDR3 sequences, with roughly 18% occurring only once. Here the sequenced sample was PBMCs from the stem cell graft donor, taken from the stem cell graft. The receptors were gathered from a human donor who donated a stem cell graft to a child with acute lymphoblastic leukemia. Both conserved end residues are part of each CDR3. Fields, in order: J gene, V gene, clone size, D gene, CDR3 protein, CDR3 DNA. D genes are given only for firm matches. Clone size appears in some rows only: once, few, many, or a class for an expanded clone.

TRBJ2-1,TRBV4-1,NA,NA,CASSQEGSTSYNEQFF,TGCGCCAGCAGCCAAGAAGGGAGTACCTCCTACAATGAGCAGTTCTTC
TRBJ2-3,TRBV10-3,many,NA,CATGTGLAGGPRPDTQYF,TGTGCCACCGGGACCGGTCTAGCAGGGGGGCCGAGGCCAGATACGCAGTATTTT
TRBJ2-3,TRBV7-9,NA,NA,CASSGDSQKQYF,TGTGCCAGCAGCGGGGACTCTCAGAAGCAGTATTTT
TRBJ2-7,TRBV5-5,NA,NA,CASSPARSEQYF,TGTGCCAGCAGCCCCGCTCGCTCCGAGCAGTACTTC
TRBJ2-2,TRBV7-3,NA,TRBD2,CASRRLAGAPGELFF,TGTGCCAGCAGGAGACTAGCGGGAGCCCCCGGGGAGCTGTTTTTT
TRBJ2-4,TRBV27,NA,NA,CASSLFGRLAKNIHYF,TGTGCCAGCAGTTTATTCGGTCGTCTAGCCAAAAACATTCATTACTTC
TRBJ1-1,TRBV20-1,few,NA,CSARPSGTEAFF,TGCAGTGCTAGACCCAGCGGCACTGAAGCTTTCTTT
TRBJ2-7,TRBV4-1,few,TRBD2,CASSQDRTSGIDEQYF,TGCGCCAGCAGCCAAGACCGGACTAGCGGGATCGACGAGCAGTACTTC
TRBJ1-1,TRBV6-1,few,TRBD1,CASNTLQGGTEAFF,TGTGCCAGCAATACGCTCCAGGGGGGCACTGAAGCTTTCTTT
TRBJ2-1,TRBV7-6,NA,NA,CASSLAVIGADNEQFF,TGTGCCAGCAGCTTAGCGGTGATCGGCGCCGACAATGAGCAGTTCTTC
TRBJ2-3,TRBV27,few,TRBD2,CASSPGPSLTSGTTDTQYF,TGTGCCAGCAGCCCCGGCCCCTCTCTGACTAGCGGGACCACAGATACGCAGTATTTT
TRBJ2-7,TRBV5-1,NA,NA,CASSFGGEGYEQYF,TGCGCCAGCAGCTTTGGGGGAGAGGGGTACGAGCAGTACTTC
TRBJ2-3,TRBV15,few,TRBD2,CATLSSGTTQYF,TGTGCCACCCTTTCTAGCGGGACGACGCAGTATTTT
TRBJ2-7,TRBV20-1,NA,NA,CSAREAFSSSYEQYF,TGCAGTGCTAGAGAAGCTTTCTCCAGCTCCTACGAGCAGTACTTC
TRBJ1-2,TRBV29-1,few,TRBD1,CSGGEDRDSYGYTF,TGCAGCGGTGGGGAGGACAGGGATAGTTATGGCTACACCTTC
TRBJ2-5,TRBV5-1,few,NA,CASTSGHQETQYF,TGCGCCAGCACCTCGGGGCACCAAGAGACCCAGTACTTC
TRBJ2-7,TRBV24-1,NA,NA,CATSVQWGTSWRSYEQYF,TGTGCCACCAGTGTGCAGTGGGGAACGAGCTGGAGGTCCTACGAGCAGTACTTC
TRBJ1-1,TRBV19,few,NA,CASGGGQNTEAFF,TGTGCCAGCGGGGGGGGACAGAACACTGAAGCTTTCTTT